Below, 4 T cell receptor beta chains from the same sample are listed, as sequenced in a study of T cells in Graves' hyperthyroidism and ophthalmopathy. Researchers amplified the TCR beta CDR3 regions from RNA transcripts. During a first-round RT-PCR of the TCR CDR3, the HTBI primer set was used. TCRdb re-called the multiplex PCR reads with MiXCR, one entry per CDR3 protein. The sample lists approximately 640,000 distinct CDR3 sequences, 45% occurring once. The sample comprised peripheral blood or thyroid tissue (not recorded which). The source is an adult man with Graves' disease, either hyperthyroidism or ophthalmopathy (not recorded which).

This clonotype has only a few counts. The rearrangement joins TRBV19 to TRBJ1-1; no clear D gene. This CDR3 has 13 residues. V was clipped by 5 bases and J by 5 bases, with 12 bases between them. The germline gives CDR1 LNHDA, CDR2 SQIVND (reference sequence). The CDR3: CASSPRLGTEAFF. The CDR3 DNA sequence: TGTGCCAGTAGTCCTAGACTGGGAACTGAAGCTTTCTTT.

The J gene is TRBJ1-2, the V gene TRBV7-8, with 11 nucleotides matching TRBD1. Germline CDR1 reads SGHVS; CDR2 reads FQNEAQ. The CDR3 contains 14 residues. Trimming removed 3 bases from V and 6 bases from J; junction bases left unmatched: 3. The CDR3 region is CASSFRDRGDGYTF. The DNA of the CDR3 is TGTGCCAGCAGCTTCCGGGACAGGGGGGATGGCTACACCTTC.

This rearrangement joins TRBV20-1 to TRBJ1-2, with TRBD1 identical over 9 bases. J lost 6 bases, V lost 8 bases, and 13 bases had no gene match. Germline V gives CDR1 DFQATT, CDR2 SNEGSKA (reference sequence). There are 14 residues in the CDR3. The CDR3 protein is CSSSRDRVSDGYTF. CDR3 in DNA: TGCAGTTCCTCCCGGGACAGGGTATCTGATGGCTACACCTTC.

There are many counts of this clonotype. This sequence joins TRBV7-9 and TRBJ1-4, with a weak D call TRBD1 (6 bases). CDR3 size: 12 residues. Germline lookup yields CDR1 SEHNR and CDR2 FQNEAQ (reference sequence). V was cut by 5 bases and J by 8 bases, with 9 bases left in between. This CDR3 is CASSRTVEKLFF. The CDR3 nucleotides read TGTGCCAGCAGCCGGACAGTCGAAAAACTGTTTTTT.